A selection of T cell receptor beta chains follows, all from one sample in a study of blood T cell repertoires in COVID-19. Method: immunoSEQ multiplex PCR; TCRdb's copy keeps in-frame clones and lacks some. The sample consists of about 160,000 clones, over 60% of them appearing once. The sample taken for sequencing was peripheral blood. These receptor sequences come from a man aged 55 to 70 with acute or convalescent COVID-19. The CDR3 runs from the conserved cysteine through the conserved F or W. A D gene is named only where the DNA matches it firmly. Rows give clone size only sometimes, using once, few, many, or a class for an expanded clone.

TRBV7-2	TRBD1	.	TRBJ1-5	TGTGCCAGCAGCGTTGGGACAGATTATCAGCCCCAGCATTTT	CASSVGTDYQPQHF
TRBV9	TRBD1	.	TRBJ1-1	TGTGCCAGCAGCCCAGGACAGGGGGTAGGTGAAGCTTTCTTT	CASSPGQGVGEAFF
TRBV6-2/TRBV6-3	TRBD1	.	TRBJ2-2	TGTGCCAGCAGCCCTACAGGGGGCAAGACCGGGGAGCTGTTTTTT	CASSPTGGKTGELFF
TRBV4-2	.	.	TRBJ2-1	TGTGCCAGCAGCCAAGAAGGACAGAATAACAATGAGCAGTTCTTC	CASSQEGQNNNEQFF
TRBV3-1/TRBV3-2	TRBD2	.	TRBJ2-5	TGTGCCAGCAGCCCAACTAGCGGGGAGTACCAAGAGACCCAGTACTTC	CASSPTSGEYQETQYF
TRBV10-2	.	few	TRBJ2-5	TGCGCCAGCAGTCGCGGGGCTCAAGAGACCCAGTACTTC	CASSRGAQETQYF
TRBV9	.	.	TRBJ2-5	TGTGCCAGCAGCCCCTTTTCCCAAGAGACCCAGTACTTC	CASSPFSQETQYF
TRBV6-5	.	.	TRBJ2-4	TGTGCCAGCAGTTTAGGCCTATCGGGGAACATTCAGTACTTC	CASSLGLSGNIQYF
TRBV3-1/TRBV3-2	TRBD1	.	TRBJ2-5	TGTGCCAGCAGCCACCCCGGGACAGGGGTAGAGACCCAGTACTTC	CASSHPGTGVETQYF
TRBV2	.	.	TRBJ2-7	TGTGCCAGCAGTGAAAGGTCTAGAGGGTCCTACGAGCAGTACTTC	CASSERSRGSYEQYF
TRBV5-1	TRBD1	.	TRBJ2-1	TGCGCCAGCAGCACGACAGGGGACAATGAGCAGTTCTTC	CASSTTGDNEQFF
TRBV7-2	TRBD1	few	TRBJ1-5	TGTGCCAGCAGCTTAGCTGTGACAGGGGATCAGCCCCAGCATTTT	CASSLAVTGDQPQHF
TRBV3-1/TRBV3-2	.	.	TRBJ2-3	TGTGCCAGCAGCCAAGATCTTAGCACAGATACGCAGTATTTT	CASSQDLSTDTQYF
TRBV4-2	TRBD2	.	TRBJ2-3	TGTGCCAGCAGCTCCGGGACTAGATACACAGATACGCAGTATTTT	CASSSGTRYTDTQYF
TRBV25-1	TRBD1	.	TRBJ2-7	TGTGCCAGCAGACAGGGGGCCTACGAGCAGTACTTC	CASRQGAYEQYF
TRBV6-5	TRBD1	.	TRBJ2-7	TGTGCCAGCAGTTACTCGAGCGAGACAGGGGCTTACGAGCAGTACTTC	CASSYSSETGAYEQYF
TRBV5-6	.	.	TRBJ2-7	TGTGCCAGCAGCTTGGGTTCGTGGGGCGCAGGGACCTACGAGCAGTACTTC	CASSLGSWGAGTYEQYF
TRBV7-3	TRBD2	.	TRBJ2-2	TGTGCCTGCGGACTAGCGGACGGGGAGCTGTTTTTT	CACGLADGELFF
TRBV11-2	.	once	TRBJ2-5	TGTGCCAGCAGCTCGTCCGGGATCCGACAAGAGACCCAGTACTTC	CASSSSGIRQETQYF
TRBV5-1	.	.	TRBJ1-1	TGCGCCAGCAGCTTGTGGGCCAACACTGAAGCTTTCTTT	CASSLWANTEAFF
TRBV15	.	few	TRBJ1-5	TGTGCCACCAGCAGAGATCTAGGTTCCAATCAGCCCCAGCATTTT	CATSRDLGSNQPQHF
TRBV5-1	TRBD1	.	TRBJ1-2	TGCGCCAGCAGCTCCCTACCGGGACAGACTAACTATGGCTACACCTTC	CASSSLPGQTNYGYTF
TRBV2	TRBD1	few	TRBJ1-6	TGTGCCAGCAGAGACGGACAGGCTAATAATTCACCCCTCCACTTT	CASRDGQANNSPLHF
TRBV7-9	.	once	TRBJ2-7	TGTGCCAGCAGCAGAGGGTCCTCCTACGAGCAGTACTTC	CASSRGSSYEQYF
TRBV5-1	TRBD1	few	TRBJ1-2	TGCGCCAGCAGCCTTGGGGGGACAGCAGACTATGGCTACACCTTC	CASSLGGTADYGYTF
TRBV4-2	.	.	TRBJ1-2	TGTGCCAGCAGCCAAGAAAGCCAGGGGTATGGCTACACCTTC	CASSQESQGYGYTF
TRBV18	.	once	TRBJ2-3	TGTGCCAGCTCCGGACCCCCAGGGGTCGGGACAGATACGCAGTATTTT	CASSGPPGVGTDTQYF
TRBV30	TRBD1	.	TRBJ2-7	TGTGCCTGGGACCCGGGACAGGGGACCTACGAGCAGTACTTC	CAWDPGQGTYEQYF
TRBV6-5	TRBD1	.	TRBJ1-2	TGTGCCAGCAGCCCGGGACAGGGGGATGGCTACACCTTC	CASSPGQGDGYTF
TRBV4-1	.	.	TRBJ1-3	TGCGCCAGCAGCCAGGGCCCAGGAAACACCATATATTTT	CASSQGPGNTIYF
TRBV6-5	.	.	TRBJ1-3	TGTGCCAGCAGTTACGGAGGGTTTGCGGGTGGAAACACCATATATTTT	CASSYGGFAGGNTIYF
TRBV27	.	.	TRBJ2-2	TGTGCCAGCATTGGGGGAGGAACCGGGGAGCTGTTTTTT	CASIGGGTGELFF
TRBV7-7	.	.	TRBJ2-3	TGTGCTAGCAGCTTAGGTAGCAGGGGTACAGATACGCAGTATTTT	CASSLGSRGTDTQYF
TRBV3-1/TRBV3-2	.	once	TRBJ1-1	TGTGCCAGCAGCCCGGGTGTCAACACTGAAGCTTTCTTT	CASSPGVNTEAFF
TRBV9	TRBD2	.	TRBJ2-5	TGTGCCAGCAGCGCAAATCCGGGACTCGCGGGGGGGCGGGAAGAGACCCAGTACTTC	CASSANPGLAGGREETQYF
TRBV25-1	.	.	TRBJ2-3	TGTGCCAGCAGTGAATACGGGGGAGATACGCAGTATTTT	CASSEYGGDTQYF
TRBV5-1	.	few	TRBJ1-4	TGCGCCAGCAGCTTATCCGGGAACGGGGCTAATGAAAAACTGTTTTTT	CASSLSGNGANEKLFF
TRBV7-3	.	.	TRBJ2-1	TGTGCCAGCAGCTTAAACTTTGACAATGAGCAGTTCTTC	CASSLNFDNEQFF
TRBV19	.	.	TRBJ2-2	TGTGCCAGTAGTCCCTTAGGAGGGGCCGGCGGGGAGCTGTTTTTT	CASSPLGGAGGELFF
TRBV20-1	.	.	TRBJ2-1	TGCAGTGCTTTAGCGGACAATGAGCAGTTCTTC	CSALADNEQFF
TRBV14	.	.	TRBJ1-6	TGTGCCAGCAGCCAAAATCCATCCGGGAATTTTTACTTT	CASSQNPSGNFYF
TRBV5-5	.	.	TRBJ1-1	TGTGCCAGCAGCTTGGTAGACCTAGACGCGAACACTGAAGCTTTCTTT	CASSLVDLDANTEAFF
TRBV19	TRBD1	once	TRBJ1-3	TGTGCCAGTAGTGACAGGGATTATGGAAACACCATATATTTT	CASSDRDYGNTIYF
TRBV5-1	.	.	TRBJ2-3	TGCGCCAGCAGCCTAGCCGGGGTAGGGACAGATACGCAGTATTTT	CASSLAGVGTDTQYF
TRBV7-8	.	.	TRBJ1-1	TGTGCCAGCAGCTTAGCCGCTGAAGCTTTCTTT	CASSLAAEAFF
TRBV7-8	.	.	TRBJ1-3	TGTGCCAGCAGCACGCAGGGGAAGGATGGAAACACCATATATTTT	CASSTQGKDGNTIYF
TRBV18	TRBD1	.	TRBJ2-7	TGTGCCAGCTCAGAACGACAGGGTTTGTCCTACGAGCAGTACTTC	CASSERQGLSYEQYF
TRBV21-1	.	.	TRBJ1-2	TGTGCCAGCAGCCCTGGGACTCCCAGATATGGCTACACCTTC	CASSPGTPRYGYTF
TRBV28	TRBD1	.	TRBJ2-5	TGTGCCAGCAGTTCAGCAGCCACAGGGGGCAAGAAGACCCAGTACTTC	CASSSAATGGKKTQYF
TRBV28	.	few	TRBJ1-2	TGTGCCAGCACGTTCACAGGTGGGAGGAATGGCTACACCTTC	CASTFTGGRNGYTF
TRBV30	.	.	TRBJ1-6	TGTGCCTGGAGTGTACCCGGTGCTGGTTCACCCCTCCACTTT	CAWSVPGAGSPLHF
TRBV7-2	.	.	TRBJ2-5	TGTGCCAGCAGCTTAGTAGGGGGGGGCCGGTGGGAGACCCAGTACTTC	CASSLVGGGRWETQYF
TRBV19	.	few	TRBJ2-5	TGTGCCAGTAGTATTGGCGGGTTTGGGGAGACCCAGTACTTC	CASSIGGFGETQYF
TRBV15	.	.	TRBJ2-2	TGTGCCACCAGCAGAGATCGCTCTGCGGGGGAGCTGTTTTTT	CATSRDRSAGELFF
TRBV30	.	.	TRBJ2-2	TGTGCCTGGAGTGTCGGACAGACGAACACCGGGGAGCTGTTTTTT	CAWSVGQTNTGELFF
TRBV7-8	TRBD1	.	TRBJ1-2	TGTGCCAGCAGCTCCCGGGACAGCCTCTATGGCTACACCTTC	CASSSRDSLYGYTF
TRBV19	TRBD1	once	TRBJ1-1	TGTGCCAGTAGTAAGGACAGGGCGATGAACACTGAAGCTTTCTTT	CASSKDRAMNTEAFF
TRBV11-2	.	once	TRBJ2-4	TGTGCCAGCAGCCCTGGAGGCAGGAACATTCAGTACTTC	CASSPGGRNIQYF